The 7 T cell receptor beta chains listed next were all sequenced from one sample in a study of T cells after yellow fever vaccination (dated by TCRdb to the late 2010s). To prepare the library, 5' RACE was applied. The run used an Illumina NovaSeq 6000. TCRdb reprocessed the public reads (quality trimming at Q25 with fastp, clone calling with MiXCR) and kept in-frame beta chains. Rows are combined by CDR3 protein, so each entry shows the most common genes and DNA. This sample lists fewer than 350,000 distinct CDR3 sequences; less than 4.5% were detected once. The ten largest make up 23% of the sample. The meaning of the sample's treatment or condition label: live attenuated yellow fever vaccine strain. The source material was PBMCs, sampled on the day of the yellow fever booster vaccination. The receptor set was obtained from a young man who received the YFV17D yellow fever vaccine.

The chain has TRBV12-1 and TRBJ2-1. TRBV12-1 is labeled a pseudogene. The CDR3 consists of 12 residues. The CDR3: CASSAADNEQFF. The CDR3 DNA follows: TGCGCCAGCAGCGCCGCAGACAATGAGCAGTTCTTC.

This clonotype was picked up a small number of times. The chain combines TRBV6-6 with TRBJ2-7; no definite D call. The CDR3 spans 13 residues. V lost 6 bases to trimming and J lost 2 bases, with 11 bases between them. The germline V gene encodes CDR1 MNHNY and CDR2 SVGAGI (reference sequence). The CDR3 region has the DNA TGTGCCAGCAGGCACCAGGATACCTACGAGCAGTACGTC. Translated, it gives CASRHQDTYEQYV.

Ten or more counts support this clonotype. The chain joins TRBV29-1 to TRBJ2-5; 13 nucleotides match TRBD2. The CDR3 covers 16 residues. Losses at the gene ends were 3 bases for V and 5 bases for J; bases not matched to a gene: 9. Looked up from germline, CDR1 is SQVTM and CDR2 is ANQGSEA. The CDR3 is CSVEGLAGPQRETQYF. The CDR3 coding sequence is TGCAGCGTTGAGGGACTAGCGGGACCCCAGAGGGAGACCCAGTACTTC.

This clonotype was seen more than once but under ten times. The J gene is TRBJ2-3, the V gene TRBV5-6, with TRBD2 as a possible D gene (6 bases). Germline V gene lookup returns CDR1 SGHDT and CDR2 YYEEEE. The ends were cut back, 0 bases at V and 2 bases at J, with 19 bases in the middle. The CDR3 length is 18 residues. The CDR3 is CASSLVGRDLGITDTQYF. DNA of the CDR3: TGTGCCAGCAGCTTGGTTGGACGGGACTTGGGGATCACAGATACGCAGTATTTT.

This clonotype has only a few counts. The V call is TRBV5-1, the J call TRBJ2-3, with D hard to call. Germline assignment: CDR1 SGHRS and CDR2 YFSETQ. The V gene lost 5 bases and the J gene lost 1 base, with 14 bases spanning the gap. The CDR3 is 15 amino acids. CDR3 nucleotides: TGCGCCAGCAGTGGCGGCGTGGCCCGCACAGATACGCAGTATTTT. The encoded protein is CASSGGVARTDTQYF.

CDR3 residues: CAWTRGGYNEQFF. The CDR3 nucleotides are TGTGCCTGGACCCGCGGCGGGTACAATGAGCAGTTCTTC. V is TRBV30 and J is TRBJ2-1; D is possibly TRBD2 (5 bases). The CDR3 is 13 residues long. Germline values: CDR1 GTSNPN, CDR2 SVGIG (reference sequence). Trimming left V 4 bases short and J 4 bases short, with 11 bases between.

This clonotype appeared many times. The chain recombines TRBV20-1 with TRBJ2-7; D gene unclear. The CDR3 runs to 13 residues. V lost 1 base and J lost 7, with 14 bases in between. The germline gives CDR1 DFQATT, CDR2 SNEGSKA (reference sequence). The CDR3 region has the DNA TGCAGTGCTAGAGGCACGGTGGTCGAGGAGCAGTACTTC. Its protein product is CSARGTVVEEQYF.